This T cell receptor beta chain appears in the sequencing data of a study of T cell responses to AZD1222 COVID-19 vaccine. Study findings and constraints: As reported, nearly half of all spike-specific TCRs target variant regions that are unmutated.

The CDR3 contains 12 residues. Deletions cut 2 bases from V and 3 bases from J, with 5 bases between. Germline V lookup: CDR1 KGHSH, CDR2 LQKENI. Libraries were prepared by immunoSEQ multiplex PCR; TCRdb keeps only in-frame clonotypes and omits some of them. The table shows 65,000 to 75,000 clones, with 88% occurring only once. A word on this clone: Its target is not known.

This TCR was recovered from an adult who received the MenACWY meningococcal vaccine as a control. The V call is TRBV18, the J call TRBJ2-7, with no clear D. The specimen was peripheral blood, collected 28 days after the second dose of the MenACWY control vaccine. CDR3 sequence: CASSPDLYEQYF. The CDR3 region has the DNA TGTGCCAGCTCACCAGATCTCTACGAGCAGTACTTC.